This T cell receptor beta chain emerged from a study of cytomegalovirus exposure and HLA in healthy donors. About the research overall: Of about 400 genotyped donors, approximately 80% clustered with self-reported Caucasian donors.

Remarks on this clone: Antigen specificity is unknown.

Notes on the study in general: A highly shared variant cluster was judged a likely technical artifact. Specific recognition of CMV antigens was confirmed in vitro for three chains (all CMV-associated).

The PCR employed 60 Vbeta primers together with 13 Jbeta primers. The method was immunoSEQ multiplex PCR; TCRdb's version includes in-frame clones alone and lacks a portion of them. This table holds about 160,000 clones, 76% found once. The ends lost 5 bases at V and 7 bases at J; junction bases unmatched: 4. This CDR3 is built from 15 residues. Per the germline V gene, CDR1 is SGHNT and CDR2 is YENEEA. The specimen sequenced was PBMCs. This rearrangement joins TRBV11-3 to TRBJ2-1, with 14 bases identical to TRBD2. The sequence derives from a female donor in good health and CMV-seronegative. CDR3: CASSQGLAGENEQFF. The CDR3 bases are TGTGCCAGCAGCCAGGGACTAGCGGGGGAGAATGAGCAGTTCTTC.